The entry below describes one T cell receptor beta chain. Its antigen is not identified. Assay: immunoSEQ multiplex PCR; the TCRdb copy retains only in-frame clones and omits some. Counted here are hundreds of thousands of clones, 55% to 85% occurring once; the ten biggest clones make up 1.5% to 2%. The data belong to a study of shared clonotypes between healthy human individuals. Study-wide results and caveats: Blood was the only sampled material, and tissue repertoires likely differ.

CDR1 SGHDT and CDR2 YYEEEE come from the germline V gene. The CDR3 is made up of 13 amino acids. The V end was cut by 2 bases, the J end by 1 base, with 7 bases between. The sample comprised memory CD4+ T cells sorted from blood. Specified subset: CD45RA-negative fraction. The chain combines TRBV5-6 with TRBJ2-7; D is unclear. This TCR came from a woman under 40 in good health. The CDR3 loop is CASSFYRSYEQYF. The CDR3 DNA is TGTGCCAGCAGCTTTTACCGGTCCTACGAGCAGTACTTC.